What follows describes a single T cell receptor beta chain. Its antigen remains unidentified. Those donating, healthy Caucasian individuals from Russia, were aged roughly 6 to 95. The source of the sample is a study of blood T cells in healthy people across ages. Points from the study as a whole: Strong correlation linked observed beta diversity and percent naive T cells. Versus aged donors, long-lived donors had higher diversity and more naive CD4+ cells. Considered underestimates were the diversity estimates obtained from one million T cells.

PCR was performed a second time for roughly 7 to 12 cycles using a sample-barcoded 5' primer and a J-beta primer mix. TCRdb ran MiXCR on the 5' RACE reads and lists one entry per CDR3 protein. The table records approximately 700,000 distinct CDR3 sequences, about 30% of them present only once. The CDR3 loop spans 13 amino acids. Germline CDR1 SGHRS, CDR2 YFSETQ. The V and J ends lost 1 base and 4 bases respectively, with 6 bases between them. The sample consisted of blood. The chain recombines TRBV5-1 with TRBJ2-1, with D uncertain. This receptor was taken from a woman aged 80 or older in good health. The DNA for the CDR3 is TGCGCCAGCAGCTTGAATTTGTACAATGAGCAGTTCTTC. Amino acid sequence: CASSLNLYNEQFF.